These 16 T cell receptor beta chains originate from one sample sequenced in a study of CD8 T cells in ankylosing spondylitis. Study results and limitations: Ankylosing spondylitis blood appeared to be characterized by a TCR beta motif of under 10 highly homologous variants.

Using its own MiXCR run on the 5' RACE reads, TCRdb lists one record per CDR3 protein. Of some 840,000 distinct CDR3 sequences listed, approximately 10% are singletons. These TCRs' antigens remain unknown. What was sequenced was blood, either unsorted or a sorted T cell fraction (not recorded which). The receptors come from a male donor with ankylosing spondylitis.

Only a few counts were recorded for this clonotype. CDR3 in amino acids: CASSSLRAFSYEQYF. The CDR3 bases are TGTGCCAGCAGTTCCCTAAGGGCTTTCTCCTACGAGCAGTACTTC. This chain connects TRBV5-6 to TRBJ2-7; D gene unclear. CDR3 length equals 15 residues. Germline V gene data show CDR1 as SGHDT and CDR2 as YYEEEE. Trimming cost V 5 bases and J 0 bases, with 15 bases left between them.

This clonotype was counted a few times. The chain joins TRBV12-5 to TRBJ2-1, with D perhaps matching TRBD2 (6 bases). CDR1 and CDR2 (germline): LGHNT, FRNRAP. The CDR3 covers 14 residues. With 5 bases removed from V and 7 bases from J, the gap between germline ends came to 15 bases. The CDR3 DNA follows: TGTGCTAGTGGTACTTCCGGGAGAAAAAATGAGCAGTTCTTC. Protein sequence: CASGTSGRKNEQFF.

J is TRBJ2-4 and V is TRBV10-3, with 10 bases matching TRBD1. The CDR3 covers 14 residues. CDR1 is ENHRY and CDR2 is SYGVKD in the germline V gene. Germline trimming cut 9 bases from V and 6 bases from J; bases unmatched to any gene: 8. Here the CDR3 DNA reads TGTGCCATTTCTAGACAGGGGGCTGGAAACATTCAGTACTTC. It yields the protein CAISRQGAGNIQYF.

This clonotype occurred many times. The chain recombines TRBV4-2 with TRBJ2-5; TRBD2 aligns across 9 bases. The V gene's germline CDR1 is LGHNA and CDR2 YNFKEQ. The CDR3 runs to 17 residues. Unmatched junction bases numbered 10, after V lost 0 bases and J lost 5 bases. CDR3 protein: CASSQDSISGSGETQYF. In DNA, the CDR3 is TGTGCCAGCAGCCAAGATTCCATTAGCGGGAGTGGTGAGACCCAGTACTTC.

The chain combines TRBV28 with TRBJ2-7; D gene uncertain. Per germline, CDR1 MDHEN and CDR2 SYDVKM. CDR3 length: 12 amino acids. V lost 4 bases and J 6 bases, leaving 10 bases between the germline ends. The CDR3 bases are TGTGCCAGCAGTTCTCTTCACGGCGAGCAGTACTTC. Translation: CASSSLHGEQYF.

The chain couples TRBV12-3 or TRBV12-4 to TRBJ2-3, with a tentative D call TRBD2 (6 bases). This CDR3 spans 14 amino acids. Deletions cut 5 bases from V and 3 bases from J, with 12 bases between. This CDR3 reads CASSLPGVTDTQYF. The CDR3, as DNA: TGTGCCAGCAGTCTTCCGGGAGTAACAGATACGCAGTATTTT.

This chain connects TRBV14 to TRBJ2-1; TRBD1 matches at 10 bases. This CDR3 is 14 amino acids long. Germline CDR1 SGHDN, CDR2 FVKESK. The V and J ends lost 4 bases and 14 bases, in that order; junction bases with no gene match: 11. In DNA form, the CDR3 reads TGTGCCAGCAGCCTATGGGGACAGGGGCCTCTGAAGTTCTTC. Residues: CASSLWGQGPLKFF.

In nucleotides, the CDR3 is TGTGCCAGCAGCTTTAATCTGGACCTCGAGACCCAGTACTTC. Amino acids: CASSFNLDLETQYF. This sequence joins TRBV11-2 and TRBJ2-5; D gene uncertain. The V and J ends lost 3 bases and 5 bases respectively, with 13 bases between them. Germline CDR1 is SGHAT and CDR2 is FQNNGV. The length of the CDR3 is 14 residues.

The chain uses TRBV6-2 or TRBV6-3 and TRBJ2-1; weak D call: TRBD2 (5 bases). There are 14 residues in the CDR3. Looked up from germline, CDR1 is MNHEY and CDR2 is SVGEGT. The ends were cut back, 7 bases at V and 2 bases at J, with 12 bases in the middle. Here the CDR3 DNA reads TGTGCCAGCACCAAACTAGGGACCTACAATGAGCAGTTCTTC. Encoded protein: CASTKLGTYNEQFF.

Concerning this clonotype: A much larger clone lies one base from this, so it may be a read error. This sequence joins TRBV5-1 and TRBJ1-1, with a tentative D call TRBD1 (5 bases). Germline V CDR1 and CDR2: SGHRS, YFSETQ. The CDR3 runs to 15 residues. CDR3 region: CAISLGGDGNTEAFF. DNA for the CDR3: TGCGCCATCAGCTTGGGGGGGGACGGCAACACTGAAGCTTTCTTT.

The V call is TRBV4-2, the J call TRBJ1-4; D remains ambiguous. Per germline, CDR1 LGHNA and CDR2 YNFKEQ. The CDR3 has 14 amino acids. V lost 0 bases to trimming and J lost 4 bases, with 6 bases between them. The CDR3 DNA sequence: TGTGCCAGCAGCCAAGACAATCTTAATGAAAAACTGTTTTTT. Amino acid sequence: CASSQDNLNEKLFF.

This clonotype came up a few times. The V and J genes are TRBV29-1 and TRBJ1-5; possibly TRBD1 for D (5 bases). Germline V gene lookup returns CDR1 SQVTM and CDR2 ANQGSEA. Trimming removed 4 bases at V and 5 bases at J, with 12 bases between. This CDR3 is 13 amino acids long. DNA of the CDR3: TGCAGCGTTGGGGGCAGTCGGTATCAGCCCCAGCATTTT. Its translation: CSVGGSRYQPQHF.

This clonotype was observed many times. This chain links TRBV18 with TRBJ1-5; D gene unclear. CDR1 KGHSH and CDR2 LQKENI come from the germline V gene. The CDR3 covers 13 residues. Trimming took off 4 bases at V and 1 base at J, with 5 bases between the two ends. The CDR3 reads CASSRESNQPQHF. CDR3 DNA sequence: TGTGCCAGCTCACGGGAGAGCAATCAGCCCCAGCATTTT. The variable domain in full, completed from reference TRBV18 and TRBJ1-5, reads NAGVMQNPRHLVRRRGQEARLRCSPMKGHSHVYWYRQLPEEGLKFMVYLQKENIIDESGMPKERFSAEFPKEGPSILRIQQVVRGDSAAYFCASSRESNQPQHFGDGTRLSIL.

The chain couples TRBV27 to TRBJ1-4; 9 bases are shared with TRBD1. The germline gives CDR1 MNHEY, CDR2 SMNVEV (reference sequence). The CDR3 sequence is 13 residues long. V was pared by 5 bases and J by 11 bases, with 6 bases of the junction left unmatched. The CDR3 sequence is CASSADRGTKLFF. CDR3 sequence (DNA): TGTGCCAGCAGTGCGGACAGGGGTACTAAACTGTTTTTT.

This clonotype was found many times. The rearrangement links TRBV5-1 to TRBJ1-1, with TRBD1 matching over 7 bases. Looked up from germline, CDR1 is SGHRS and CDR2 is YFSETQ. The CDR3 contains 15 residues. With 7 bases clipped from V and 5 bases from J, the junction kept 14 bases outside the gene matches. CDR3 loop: CASVPPGGARTEAFF. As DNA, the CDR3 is TGCGCCAGCGTTCCCCCAGGGGGGGCCCGAACTGAAGCTTTCTTT.

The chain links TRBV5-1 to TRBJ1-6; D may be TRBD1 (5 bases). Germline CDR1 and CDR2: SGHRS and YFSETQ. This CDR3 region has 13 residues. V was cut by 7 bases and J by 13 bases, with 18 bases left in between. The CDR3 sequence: CASALNSGDPLHF. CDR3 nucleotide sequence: TGCGCCAGCGCACTAAATTCCGGGGACCCCCTCCACTTT.